This T cell receptor beta chain derives from a study of cytomegalovirus exposure and HLA in healthy donors. Study-level findings and limits: Published work reported that the classifier diagnosed cytomegalovirus status with high specificity and sensitivity. Exclusion applied to some V segments, including TRBV6-2 and TRBV6-3, as they were indistinguishable.

On this clone: Its antigen is currently unknown.

This PCR relied on a set of 60 Vbeta primers and 13 Jbeta primers. Measured with immunoSEQ multiplex PCR; TCRdb has only the in-frame clones, and not every one. The table shows over 200,000 clones, with about three quarters occurring only once. CDR3 length: 14 amino acids. The ends lost 5 bases at V and 7 bases at J; junction bases unmatched: 6. The germline V gene has CDR1 SGHTA and CDR2 FQGTGA. The sequence was obtained from a male donor in good health and CMV-seronegative. The sequenced sample was PBMCs. This sequence joins TRBV7-3 and TRBJ2-1; 9 bases align to TRBD1. For the CDR3, the DNA is TGTGCCAGCAGCCGGGACAGGGATGATAATGAGCAGTTCTTC. Its protein product is CASSRDRDDNEQFF.